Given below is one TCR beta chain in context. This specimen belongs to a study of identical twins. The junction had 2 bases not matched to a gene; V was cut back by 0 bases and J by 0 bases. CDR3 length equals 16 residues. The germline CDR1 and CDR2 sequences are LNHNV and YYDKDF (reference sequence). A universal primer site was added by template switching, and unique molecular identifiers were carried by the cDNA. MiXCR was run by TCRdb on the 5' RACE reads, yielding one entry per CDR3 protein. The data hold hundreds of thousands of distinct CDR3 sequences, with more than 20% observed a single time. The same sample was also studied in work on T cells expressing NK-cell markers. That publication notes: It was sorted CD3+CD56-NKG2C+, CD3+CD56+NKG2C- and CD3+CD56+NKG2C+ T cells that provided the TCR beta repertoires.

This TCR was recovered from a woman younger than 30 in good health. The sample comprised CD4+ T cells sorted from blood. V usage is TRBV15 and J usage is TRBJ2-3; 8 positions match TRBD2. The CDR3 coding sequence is TGTGCCACCAGCAGAGAACTAGCGGTGAGCACAGATACGCAGTATTTT. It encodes CATSRELAVSTDTQYF.